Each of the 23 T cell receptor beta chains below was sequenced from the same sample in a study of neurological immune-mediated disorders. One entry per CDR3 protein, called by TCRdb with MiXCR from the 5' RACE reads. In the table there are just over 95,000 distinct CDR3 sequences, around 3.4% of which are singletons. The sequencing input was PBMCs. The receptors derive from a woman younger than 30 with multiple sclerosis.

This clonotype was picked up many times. CDR3 nucleotide sequence: TGCAGTGCTTCCCCGCGCCAGGAGGCTTTCTTT. This gives the protein CSASPRQEAFF. The gene calls are TRBV20-1 and TRBJ1-1, with D unclear. V lost 5 bases and J lost 11, with 15 bases in between. Per the germline V gene, CDR1 is DFQATT and CDR2 is SNEGSKA (reference sequence). The CDR3 length is 11 residues.

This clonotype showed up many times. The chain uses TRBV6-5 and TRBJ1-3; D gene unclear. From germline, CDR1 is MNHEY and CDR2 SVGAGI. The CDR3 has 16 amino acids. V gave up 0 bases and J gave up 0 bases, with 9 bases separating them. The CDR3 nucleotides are TGTGCCAGCAGTTACTCGAAAAGGTCCTCTGGAAACACCATATATTTT. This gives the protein CASSYSKRSSGNTIYF.

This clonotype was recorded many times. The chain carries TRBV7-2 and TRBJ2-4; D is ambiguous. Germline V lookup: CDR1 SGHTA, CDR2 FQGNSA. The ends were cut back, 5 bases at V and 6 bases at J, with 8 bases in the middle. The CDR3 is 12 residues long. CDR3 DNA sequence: TGTGCCAGCAGCCTTCAGGCAAACATTCAGTACTTC. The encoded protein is CASSLQANIQYF.

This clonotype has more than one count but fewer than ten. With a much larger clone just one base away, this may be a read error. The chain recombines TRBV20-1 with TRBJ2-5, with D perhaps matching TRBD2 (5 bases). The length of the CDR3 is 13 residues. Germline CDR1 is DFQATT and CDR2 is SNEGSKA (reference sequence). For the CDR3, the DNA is TGCAGTGCTGAGGTGGGGAGACGAGAGAACCAGTACTTC. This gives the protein CSAEVGRRENQYF.

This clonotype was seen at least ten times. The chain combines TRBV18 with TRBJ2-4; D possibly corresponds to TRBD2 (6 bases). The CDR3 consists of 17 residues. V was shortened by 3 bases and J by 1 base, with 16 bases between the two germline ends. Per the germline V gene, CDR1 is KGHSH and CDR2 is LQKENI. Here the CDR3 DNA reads TGTGCCAGCTCACCCGACGGGGGAGCGGTTGCCAAAAACATTCAGTACTTC. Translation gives CASSPDGGAVAKNIQYF.

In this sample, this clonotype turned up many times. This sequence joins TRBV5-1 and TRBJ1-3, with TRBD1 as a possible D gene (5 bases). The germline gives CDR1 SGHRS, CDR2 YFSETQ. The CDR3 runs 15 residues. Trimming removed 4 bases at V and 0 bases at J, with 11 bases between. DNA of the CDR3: TGCGCCAGCAGCCATGGGACTGCCTCTGGAAACACCATATATTTT. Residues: CASSHGTASGNTIYF.

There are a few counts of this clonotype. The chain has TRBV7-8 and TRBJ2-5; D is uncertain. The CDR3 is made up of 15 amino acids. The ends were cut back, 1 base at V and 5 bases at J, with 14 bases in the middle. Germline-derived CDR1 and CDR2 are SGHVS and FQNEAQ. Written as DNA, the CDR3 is TGTGCCAGCAGCTTAGATACCGGGCCCTGGGAGACCCAGTACTTC. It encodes CASSLDTGPWETQYF.

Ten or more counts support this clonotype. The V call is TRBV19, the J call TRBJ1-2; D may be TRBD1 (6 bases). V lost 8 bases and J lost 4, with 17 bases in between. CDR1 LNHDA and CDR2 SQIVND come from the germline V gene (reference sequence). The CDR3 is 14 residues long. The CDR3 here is CASEPDREPYGYTF. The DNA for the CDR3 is TGTGCCAGTGAGCCGGACAGAGAGCCCTATGGCTACACCTTC.

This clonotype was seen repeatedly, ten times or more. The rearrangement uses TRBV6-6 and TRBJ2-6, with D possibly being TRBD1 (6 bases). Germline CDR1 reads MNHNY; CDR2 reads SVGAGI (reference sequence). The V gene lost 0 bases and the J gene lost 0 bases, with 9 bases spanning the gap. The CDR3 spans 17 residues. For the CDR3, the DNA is TGTGCCAGCAGTTACTCACAGGGCCACTCTGGGGCCAACGTCCTGACTTTC. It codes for CASSYSQGHSGANVLTF.

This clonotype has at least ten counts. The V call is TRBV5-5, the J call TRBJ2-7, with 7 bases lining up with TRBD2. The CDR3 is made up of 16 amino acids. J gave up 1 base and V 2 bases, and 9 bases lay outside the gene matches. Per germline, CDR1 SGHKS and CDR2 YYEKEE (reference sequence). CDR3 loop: CASSFGLAGVSYEQYF. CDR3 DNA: TGTGCCAGCAGCTTCGGCCTCGCGGGGGTATCCTACGAGCAGTACTTC.

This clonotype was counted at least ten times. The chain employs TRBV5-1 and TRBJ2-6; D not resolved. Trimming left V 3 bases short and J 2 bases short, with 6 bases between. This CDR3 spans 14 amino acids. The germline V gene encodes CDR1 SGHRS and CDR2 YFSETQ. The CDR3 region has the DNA TGCGCCAGCAGCTCCGAACCTGGGGCCAACGTCCTGACTTTC. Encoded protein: CASSSEPGANVLTF.

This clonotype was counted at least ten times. CDR3 DNA: TGTGCCAGCAGTAAACCAGGGACATCCTACGAGCAGTACTTC. This translates into CASSKPGTSYEQYF. The chain combines TRBV27 with TRBJ2-7; tentatively, D is TRBD1 (6 bases). Trimming left V 5 bases short and J 1 base short, with 12 bases between. Germline V lookup: CDR1 MNHEY, CDR2 SMNVEV (reference sequence). This CDR3 is built from 14 residues.

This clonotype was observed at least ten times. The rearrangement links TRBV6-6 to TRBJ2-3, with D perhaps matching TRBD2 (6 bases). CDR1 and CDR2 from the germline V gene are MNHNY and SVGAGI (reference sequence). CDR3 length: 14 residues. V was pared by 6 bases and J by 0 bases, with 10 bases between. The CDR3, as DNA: TGTGCCAGCAGCCACCGGGGGAGCACAGATACGCAGTATTTT. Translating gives CASSHRGSTDTQYF.

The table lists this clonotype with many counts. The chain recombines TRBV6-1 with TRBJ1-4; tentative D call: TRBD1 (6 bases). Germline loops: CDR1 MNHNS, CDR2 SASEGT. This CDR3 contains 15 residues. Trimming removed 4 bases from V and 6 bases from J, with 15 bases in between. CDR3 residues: CASSGRRGLDEKLFF. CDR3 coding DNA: TGTGCCAGCAGTGGCCGCCGGGGGCTGGATGAAAAACTGTTTTTT.

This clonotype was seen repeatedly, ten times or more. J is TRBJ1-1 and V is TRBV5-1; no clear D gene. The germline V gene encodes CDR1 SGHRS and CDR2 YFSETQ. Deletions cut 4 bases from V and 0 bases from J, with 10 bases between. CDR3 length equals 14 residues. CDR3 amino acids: CASSLDGMNTEAFF. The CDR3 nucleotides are TGCGCCAGCAGCCTGGACGGGATGAACACTGAAGCTTTCTTT.

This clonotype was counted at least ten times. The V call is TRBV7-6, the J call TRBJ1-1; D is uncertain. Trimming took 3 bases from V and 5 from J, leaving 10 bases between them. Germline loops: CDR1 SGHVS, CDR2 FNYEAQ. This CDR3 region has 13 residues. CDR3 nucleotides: TGTGCCAGCAGCTTCAAGGTTGGAACTGAAGCTTTCTTT. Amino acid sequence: CASSFKVGTEAFF.

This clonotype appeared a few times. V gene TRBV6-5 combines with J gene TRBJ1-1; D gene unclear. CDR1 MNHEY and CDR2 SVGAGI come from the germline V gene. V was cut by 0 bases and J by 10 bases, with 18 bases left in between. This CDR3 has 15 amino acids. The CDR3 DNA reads TGTGCCAGCAGTTACTCGATGTCGAGCAGGTCGGGAGCTTTCTTT. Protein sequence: CASSYSMSSRSGAFF.

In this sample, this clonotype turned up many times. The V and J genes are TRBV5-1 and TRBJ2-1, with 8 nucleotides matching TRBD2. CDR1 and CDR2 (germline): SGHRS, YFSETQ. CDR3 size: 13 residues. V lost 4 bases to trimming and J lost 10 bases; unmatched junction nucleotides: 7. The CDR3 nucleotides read TGCGCCAGCAGCGCAGGAGCGGGAGAGGAGCAGTTCTTC. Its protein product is CASSAGAGEEQFF.

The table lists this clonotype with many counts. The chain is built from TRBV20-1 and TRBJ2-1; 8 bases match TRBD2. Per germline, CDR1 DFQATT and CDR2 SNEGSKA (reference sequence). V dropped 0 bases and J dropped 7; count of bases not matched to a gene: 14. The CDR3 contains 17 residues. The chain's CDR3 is CSARDAIAGWLWNEQFF. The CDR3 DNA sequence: TGCAGTGCTAGAGATGCGATAGCGGGGTGGCTTTGGAATGAGCAGTTCTTC.

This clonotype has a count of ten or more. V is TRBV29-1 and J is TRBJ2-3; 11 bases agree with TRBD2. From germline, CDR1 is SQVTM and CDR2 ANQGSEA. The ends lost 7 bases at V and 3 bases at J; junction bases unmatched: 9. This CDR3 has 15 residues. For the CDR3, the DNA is TGCAGCGCCACGCCGACTAGCGGGAAAACAGATACGCAGTATTTT. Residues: CSATPTSGKTDTQYF.

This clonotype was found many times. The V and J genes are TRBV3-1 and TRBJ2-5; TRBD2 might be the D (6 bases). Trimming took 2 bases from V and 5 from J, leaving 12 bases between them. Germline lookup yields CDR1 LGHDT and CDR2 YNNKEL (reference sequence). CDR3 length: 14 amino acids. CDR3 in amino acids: CASSQLTSGETQYF. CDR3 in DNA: TGTGCCAGCAGCCAATTGACTAGTGGGGAGACCCAGTACTTC.

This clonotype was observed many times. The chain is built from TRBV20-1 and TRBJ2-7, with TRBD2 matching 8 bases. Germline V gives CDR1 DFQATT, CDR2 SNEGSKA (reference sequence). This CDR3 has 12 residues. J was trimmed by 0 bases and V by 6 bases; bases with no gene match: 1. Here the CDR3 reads CSAGTSSYEQYF. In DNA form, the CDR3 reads TGCAGTGCCGGGACTAGCTCCTACGAGCAGTACTTC.

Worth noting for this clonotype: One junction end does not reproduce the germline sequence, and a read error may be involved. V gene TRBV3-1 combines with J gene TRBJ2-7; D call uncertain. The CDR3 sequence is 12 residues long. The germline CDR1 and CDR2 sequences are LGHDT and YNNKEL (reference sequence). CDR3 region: CDSSKGPYEQYF. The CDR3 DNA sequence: TGTGACAGCAGCAAAGGGCCCTACGAGCAGTACTTC.